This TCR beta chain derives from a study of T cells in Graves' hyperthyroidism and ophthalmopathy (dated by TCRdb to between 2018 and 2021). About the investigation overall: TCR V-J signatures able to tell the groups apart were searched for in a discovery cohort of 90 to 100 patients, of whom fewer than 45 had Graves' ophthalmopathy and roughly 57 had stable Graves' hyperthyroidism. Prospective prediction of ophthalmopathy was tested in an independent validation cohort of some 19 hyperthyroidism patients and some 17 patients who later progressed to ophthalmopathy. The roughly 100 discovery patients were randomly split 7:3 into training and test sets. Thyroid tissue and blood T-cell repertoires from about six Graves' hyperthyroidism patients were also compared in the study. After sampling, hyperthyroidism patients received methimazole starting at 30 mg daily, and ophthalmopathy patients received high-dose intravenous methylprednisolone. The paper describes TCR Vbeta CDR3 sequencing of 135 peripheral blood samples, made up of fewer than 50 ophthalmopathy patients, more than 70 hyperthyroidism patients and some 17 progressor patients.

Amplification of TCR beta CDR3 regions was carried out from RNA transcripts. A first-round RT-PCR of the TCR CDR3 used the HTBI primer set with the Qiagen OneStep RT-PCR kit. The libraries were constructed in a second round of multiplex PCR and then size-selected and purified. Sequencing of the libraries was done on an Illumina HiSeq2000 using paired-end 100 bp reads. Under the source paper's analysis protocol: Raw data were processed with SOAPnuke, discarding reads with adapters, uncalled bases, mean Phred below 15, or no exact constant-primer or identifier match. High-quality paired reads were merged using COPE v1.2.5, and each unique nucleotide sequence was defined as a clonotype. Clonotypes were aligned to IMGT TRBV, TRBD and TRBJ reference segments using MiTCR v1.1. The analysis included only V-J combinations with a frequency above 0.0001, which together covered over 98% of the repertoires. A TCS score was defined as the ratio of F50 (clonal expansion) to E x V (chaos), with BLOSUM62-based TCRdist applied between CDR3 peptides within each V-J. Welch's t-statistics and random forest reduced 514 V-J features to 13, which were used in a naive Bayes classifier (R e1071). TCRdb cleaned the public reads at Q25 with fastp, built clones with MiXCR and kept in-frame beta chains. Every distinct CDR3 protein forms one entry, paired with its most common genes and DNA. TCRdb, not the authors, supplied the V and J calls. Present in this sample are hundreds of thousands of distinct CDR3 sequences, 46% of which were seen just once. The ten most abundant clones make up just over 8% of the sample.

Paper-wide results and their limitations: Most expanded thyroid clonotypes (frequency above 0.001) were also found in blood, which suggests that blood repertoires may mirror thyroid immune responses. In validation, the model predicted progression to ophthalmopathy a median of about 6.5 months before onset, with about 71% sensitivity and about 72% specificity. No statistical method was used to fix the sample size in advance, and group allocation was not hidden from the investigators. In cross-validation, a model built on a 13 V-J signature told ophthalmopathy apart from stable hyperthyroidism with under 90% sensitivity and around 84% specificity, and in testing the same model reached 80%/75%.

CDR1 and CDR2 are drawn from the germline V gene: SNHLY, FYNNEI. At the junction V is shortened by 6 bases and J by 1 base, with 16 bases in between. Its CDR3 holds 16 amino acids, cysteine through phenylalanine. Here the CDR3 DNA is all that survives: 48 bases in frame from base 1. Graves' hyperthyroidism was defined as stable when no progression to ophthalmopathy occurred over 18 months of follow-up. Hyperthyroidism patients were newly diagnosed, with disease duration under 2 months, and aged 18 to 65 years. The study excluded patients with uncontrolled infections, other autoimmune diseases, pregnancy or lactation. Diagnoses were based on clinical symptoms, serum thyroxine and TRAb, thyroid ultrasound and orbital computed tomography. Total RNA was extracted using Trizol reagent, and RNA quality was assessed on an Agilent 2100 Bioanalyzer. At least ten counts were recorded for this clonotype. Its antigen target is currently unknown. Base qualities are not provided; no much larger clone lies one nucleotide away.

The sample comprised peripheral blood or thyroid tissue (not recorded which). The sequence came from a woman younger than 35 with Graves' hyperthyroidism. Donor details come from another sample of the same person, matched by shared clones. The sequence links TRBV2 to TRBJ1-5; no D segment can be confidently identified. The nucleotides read TGTGCCAGCAGACGGTCGGAGGAGACGAGCAATCAGCCCCAGCATTTT. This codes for CASRRSEETSNQPQHF.